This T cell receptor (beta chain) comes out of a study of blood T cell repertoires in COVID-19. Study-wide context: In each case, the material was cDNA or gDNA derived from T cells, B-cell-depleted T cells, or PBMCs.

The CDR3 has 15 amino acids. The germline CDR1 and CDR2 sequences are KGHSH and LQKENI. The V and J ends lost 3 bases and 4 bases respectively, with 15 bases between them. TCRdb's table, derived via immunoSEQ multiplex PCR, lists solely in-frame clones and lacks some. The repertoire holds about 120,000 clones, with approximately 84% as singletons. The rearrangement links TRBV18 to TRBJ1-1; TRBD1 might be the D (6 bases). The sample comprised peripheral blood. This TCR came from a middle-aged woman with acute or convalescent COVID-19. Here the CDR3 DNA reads TGTGCCAGCTCACCGGCAGCACAGGGAGCCACTGAAGCTTTCTTT. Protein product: CASSPAAQGATEAFF. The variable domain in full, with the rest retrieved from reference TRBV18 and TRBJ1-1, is NAGVMQNPRHLVRRRGQEARLRCSPMKGHSHVYWYRQLPEEGLKFMVYLQKENIIDESGMPKERFSAEFPKEGPSILRIQQVVRGDSAAYFCASSPAAQGATEAFFGQGTRLTVV.